The sequence of this T cell receptor beta chain was determined in a study of siplizumab effects on memory and regulatory T cells. CDR1 and CDR2 (germline): SGHDT, YYEEEE. CDR3 length: 14 residues. Trimming took off 2 bases at V and 3 bases at J, with 8 bases between the two ends. Measured with immunoSEQ multiplex PCR; TCRdb has only the in-frame clones, and not every one. The sample includes 65,000 to 85,000 clones, 93% of them seen just once. This chain connects TRBV5-6 to TRBJ1-4; a possible D gene is TRBD1 (5 bases). The sequence was obtained from a human donor in good health. The sequenced sample was CD8+ T cells sorted from blood. The CDR3 DNA follows: TGTGCCAGCAGCTTCGGGGGTGCTAATGAAAAACTGTTTTTT. It specifies CASSFGGANEKLFF.